One and the same sample provided the 20 T cell receptor beta chains below, sequenced in a study of Ad26.COV2.S vaccination and SARS-CoV-2 variants. Treatment meaning: over 15 received Ad26.COV2.S at low or high dose, single or two shots; several received placebo; per-sample allocation not given. The samples date from day 63 after the first vaccine or placebo injection. Method: immunoSEQ multiplex PCR; TCRdb's copy keeps in-frame clones and lacks some. The sample includes fewer than 500,000 clones, about nine tenths of them seen just once. The source was peripheral blood, collected in a trial of Ad26.COV2.S vaccine versus placebo. The receptors were gathered from a person aged 18-65 years who received the Ad26.COV2.S COVID-19 vaccine or a placebo.

The chain links TRBV7-3 to TRBJ1-1, with D unclear. The length of the CDR3 is 14 residues. V dropped 5 bases and J dropped 4 bases, with 14 bases sitting between them. Germline assignment: CDR1 SGHTA and CDR2 FQGTGA. The CDR3 DNA reads TGTGCCAGCAGCGAGGGAGGTCAGGCCACTGAAGCTTTCTTT. Its protein is CASSEGGQATEAFF.

This clone was seen a single time. V is TRBV28 and J is TRBJ2-1, with 14 positions matching TRBD2. V was clipped by 3 bases and J by 5 bases; unmatched bases: 12. The CDR3 contains 19 residues. The V gene's germline CDR1 is MDHEN and CDR2 SYDVKM. The CDR3 bases are TGTGCCAGCAGTTTTCTAGGGACTAGCGGGAGAAGGGGTAACAATGAGCAGTTCTTC. It yields the protein CASSFLGTSGRRGNNEQFF. The full variable domain, with the rest looked up from reference TRBV28 and TRBJ2-1, is DVKVTQSSRYLVKRTGEKVFLECVQDMDHENMFWYRQDPGLGLRLIYFSYDVKMKEKGDIPEGYSVSREKKERFSLILESASTNQTSMYLCASSFLGTSGRRGNNEQFFGPGTRLTVL.

This chain uses TRBV11-3 with TRBJ2-2; D gene uncertain. Per the germline V gene, CDR1 is SGHNT and CDR2 is YENEEA. The CDR3 runs 16 residues. Trimming took off 1 base at V and 7 bases at J, with 16 bases between the two ends. The CDR3 here is CASSLGFAIQSGELFF. As DNA, the CDR3 is TGTGCCAGCAGCTTAGGGTTCGCTATACAGAGCGGGGAGCTGTTTTTT.

This CDR3 reads CAISAQTADTQYF. CDR3 coding DNA: TGTGCCATCAGTGCTCAAACAGCAGATACGCAGTATTTT. This chain joins TRBV10-3 and TRBJ2-3; D not certain. Germline V CDR1 and CDR2: ENHRY, SYGVKD. V shed 4 bases and J shed 4 bases, with 9 bases lying between them. The CDR3 extends over 13 amino acids.

With regard to this clone: Within the sample, other DNA sequences also encode this same CDR3. This chain uses TRBV3-1 (or the pseudogene TRBV3-2) with TRBJ2-7; D is perhaps TRBD1 (6 bases). Germline V lookup: CDR1 LGHDT, CDR2 YNNKEL (reference sequence). Trimming removed 3 bases at V and 7 bases at J, with 10 bases between. The CDR3 contains 12 residues. The CDR3 loop reads CASSQVGGEQYF. The CDR3, as DNA: TGTGCCAGCAGCCAGGTAGGGGGTGAGCAGTACTTC.

As to this clone: The germline gene is not matched at one end of the junction; a read error may be the cause. This rearrangement joins TRBV4-2 to TRBJ1-5, with 7 bases that match TRBD1. There are 15 residues in the CDR3. CDR1 is LGHNA and CDR2 is YNFKEQ in the germline V gene. The CDR3 spells CASSQDGDSSQPQHF. The CDR3 DNA sequence: TGTGCCAGCAGCCAAGATGGGGACAGCAGTCAGCCCCAGCATTTT.

The genes are TRBV13 and TRBJ1-6; the D gene is possibly TRBD1 (6 bases). The CDR3 length is 17 residues. Germline V lookup: CDR1 PRHDT, CDR2 FYEKMQ (reference sequence). The germline V and J ends were trimmed by 5 bases and 6 bases, with 20 bases remaining between them. Here the CDR3 DNA reads TGTGCCAGCAGCATACGATACAGGGTATGGGGTAATTCACCCCTCCACTTT. It is translated as CASSIRYRVWGNSPLHF.

This clone has just a few counts. The J gene is TRBJ1-6, the V gene TRBV11-3; D is unresolved. V shed 1 base and J shed 6 bases, with 7 bases lying between them. The CDR3 extends over 14 amino acids. Germline-derived CDR1 and CDR2 are SGHNT and YENEEA. The CDR3 bases are TGTGCCAGCAGCTTAGGCCAGATTAATTCACCCCTCCACTTT. Its protein is CASSLGQINSPLHF.

The CDR3 loop is CASSLYHLLAGGRGEQFF. CDR3 in DNA: TGTGCCAGCAGTTTATATCATCTACTAGCGGGAGGGCGAGGTGAGCAGTTCTTC. The chain carries TRBV28 and TRBJ2-1; 13 nucleotides align to TRBD2. This CDR3 has 18 amino acids. Trimming took 1 base from V and 9 from J; bases not matched to a gene: 12. Per the germline V gene, CDR1 is MDHEN and CDR2 is SYDVKM.

This rearrangement joins TRBV6-2 or TRBV6-3 to TRBJ2-7, with no clear D. Germline CDR1 and CDR2: MNHEY and SVGEGT. This CDR3 region has 16 residues. The V gene lost 2 bases and the J gene lost 2 bases, with 16 bases spanning the gap. This chain's CDR3 is CASSYTVLVPTYEQYF. In DNA form, the CDR3 reads TGTGCCAGCAGTTACACGGTTTTGGTCCCAACCTACGAGCAGTACTTC.

This clone was detected once. The chain carries TRBV27 and TRBJ1-4; the match to TRBD1 covers 7 bases. The germline V gene encodes CDR1 MNHEY and CDR2 SMNVEV (reference sequence). The V segment lost 2 bases and the J segment 8 bases; nucleotides outside the gene matches: 5. CDR3 length: 14 residues. In DNA, the CDR3 is TGTGCCAGCAGTTTAGACAGGGTGGACGAAAAACTGTTTTTT. Amino acids: CASSLDRVDEKLFF.

The rearrangement links TRBV5-5 to TRBJ2-2; D possibly uses TRBD1 or TRBD2 (5 bases each). Germline CDR1 and CDR2: SGHKS and YYEKEE (reference sequence). Trimming took 3 bases from V and 8 from J, leaving 17 bases between them. CDR3 size: 15 residues. The CDR3 spells CASSSMGVRPGELFF. DNA of the CDR3: TGTGCCAGCAGCTCCATGGGGGTGCGTCCTGGGGAGCTGTTTTTT.

The chain uses TRBV2 and TRBJ2-5; D perhaps matches TRBD2 (6 bases). This CDR3 comprises 14 residues. Germline V gene lookup returns CDR1 SNHLY and CDR2 FYNNEI. The V and J ends lost 2 bases and 5 bases respectively, with 12 bases between them. Here the CDR3 DNA reads TGTGCCAGCAGTGAATCTCTAGCGATTGAGACCCAGTACTTC. Its translation: CASSESLAIETQYF.

The chain couples TRBV30 to TRBJ2-3, with D perhaps matching TRBD1 (5 bases). The germline V gene encodes CDR1 GTSNPN and CDR2 SVGIG (reference sequence). Deletions cut 0 bases from V and 0 bases from J, with 10 bases between. The length of the CDR3 is 15 residues. The CDR3 loop is CAWSVQGASTDTQYF. The CDR3 DNA sequence: TGTGCCTGGAGTGTACAAGGGGCTAGCACAGATACGCAGTATTTT.

The chain joins TRBV7-2 to TRBJ1-3; 8 bases fit TRBD1. This CDR3 contains 15 residues. CDR1 is SGHTA and CDR2 is FQGNSA in the germline V gene. The V segment lost 5 bases and the J segment 2 bases; nucleotides outside the gene matches: 5. The CDR3 bases are TGTGCCAGCAGCATCGAGACAGGGGCTGGAAACACCATATATTTT. It specifies CASSIETGAGNTIYF.

The V and J genes are TRBV12-3 or TRBV12-4 and TRBJ2-1; D remains unclear. Trimming removed 4 bases from V and 7 bases from J, with 8 bases in between. The CDR3 runs 12 residues. DNA of the CDR3: TGTGCCAGCAGTTACGACTGGAATGAGCAGTTCTTC. Translating it yields CASSYDWNEQFF.

Only a few counts were recorded for this clone. The chain uses TRBV18 and TRBJ2-7; D is ambiguous. From germline, CDR1 is KGHSH and CDR2 LQKENI. This CDR3 comprises 13 residues. V was cut by 3 bases and J by 2 bases, with 8 bases left in between. The CDR3 spells CASSPIGPYEQYF. As DNA, the CDR3 is TGTGCCAGCTCACCGATCGGTCCCTACGAGCAGTACTTC.

V is TRBV28 and J is TRBJ2-7; 9 bases map to TRBD2. The V segment lost 5 bases and the J segment 0 bases; nucleotides outside the gene matches: 8. The CDR3 sequence is 16 residues long. Germline V lookup: CDR1 MDHEN, CDR2 SYDVKM. The CDR3 spells CASSPPTSGPSYEQYF. CDR3 in DNA: TGTGCCAGCAGTCCCCCGACTAGCGGTCCCTCCTACGAGCAGTACTTC.

This chain connects TRBV5-6 to TRBJ2-1, with TRBD1 identical over 8 bases. CDR3 length equals 16 residues. V lost 0 bases and J lost 6; bases outside the gene matches: 8. CDR1 SGHDT and CDR2 YYEEEE come from the germline V gene. The CDR3 loop reads CASSLGWGGTGNEQFF. The CDR3 region has the DNA TGTGCCAGCAGCTTGGGGTGGGGCGGGACAGGCAATGAGCAGTTCTTC.

This chain connects TRBV7-6 to TRBJ1-5; D remains ambiguous. The CDR3 extends over 15 amino acids. The V gene lost 2 bases and the J gene lost 3 bases, with 11 bases spanning the gap. Germline CDR1 SGHVS, CDR2 FNYEAQ. The CDR3 sequence is CASSLRVGVNQPQHF. CDR3 bases: TGTGCCAGCAGCTTACGCGTGGGAGTCAATCAGCCCCAGCATTTT.